The rows below give T cell receptor beta chains drawn from one sample of a study of blood T cells in healthy people across ages. TCRdb reanalysed the 5' RACE reads using MiXCR and keeps one entry per CDR3 protein. The repertoire holds fewer than 750,000 distinct CDR3 sequences, with around 48% as singletons. The specimen sequenced was blood. The receptors come from an elderly man in good health. Both conserved end residues are part of each CDR3. D genes are given only for firm matches. Clone size is stated in some rows and not others, as once, few, many or a class when expanded.

>TRBD2|-|TRBV28|TRBJ2-2
TGTGCCAGCAGTATAATTAGCGGGAGGGGCACCGGGGAGCTGTTTTTT
CASSIISGRGTGELFF
>-|-|TRBV28|TRBJ2-7
TGTGCCAGCAGTACCCCCGGACAGTCCTACGAGCAGTACTTC
CASSTPGQSYEQYF
>-|once|TRBV28|TRBJ2-7
TGTGCCAGCTTCTCCCAGACCTACGAGCAGTACTTC
CASFSQTYEQYF
>TRBD2|many|TRBV12-3/TRBV12-4|TRBJ2-3
TGTGCCAGTTCCGGGACTAGCGGATACACAGATACGCAGTATTTT
CASSGTSGYTDTQYF
>TRBD1|-|TRBV2|TRBJ2-6
TGTGCCAGCAGTCTAAACAGGGGGCCTGGGGCCAACGTCCTGACTTTC
CASSLNRGPGANVLTF
>-|-|TRBV28|TRBJ2-3
TGTGCCAGCAGTTTGGCGAGCTACGAAACGGATACGCAGTATTTT
CASSLASYETDTQYF
>-|few|TRBV3-1|TRBJ1-2
TGTGCCAGCAGCCAAGATTATGACAGGTCCTATGGCTACACCTTC
CASSQDYDRSYGYTF
>-|once|TRBV12-3/TRBV12-4|TRBJ2-5
TGTGCCAGCAGTTTGGGGGATGTCAGAGAGACCCAGTACTTC
CASSLGDVRETQYF
>TRBD2|-|TRBV4-3|TRBJ2-3
TGCGCCAGCAGCCAATATCGTCGGGGGGTTAGCACAGATACGCAGTATTTT
CASSQYRRGVSTDTQYF
>-|-|TRBV5-6|TRBJ1-1
TGTGCCAGCAGTTTGAGAGTCGCAAGGAACACTGAAGCTTTCTTT
CASSLRVARNTEAFF
>-|once|TRBV6-6|TRBJ2-7
TGTGCCAGCAGGGGCGACGGAGGCTACGAGCAGTACTTC
CASRGDGGYEQYF
>TRBD1|-|TRBV12-3/TRBV12-4|TRBJ1-1
TGTGCCAGCAGTCCTACAGGGGGCCATGGCACTGAAGCTTTCTTT
CASSPTGGHGTEAFF
>TRBD1|-|TRBV29-1|TRBJ2-7
TGCAGCGTTGCCGCCAGCAAGGACAGGGCCTACGAGCAGTACTTC
CSVAASKDRAYEQYF
>TRBD1|-|TRBV9|TRBJ2-1
TGTGCCAGCAGCGTAGCCGCCGGGACAGTCTACAATGAGCAGTTCTTC
CASSVAAGTVYNEQFF
>-|-|TRBV12-3/TRBV12-4|TRBJ2-1
TGTGCCAGCAGTCCCTTAGGAGGGAGGTCCCCCGACAATGAGCAGTTCTTC
CASSPLGGRSPDNEQFF
>-|once|TRBV12-5|TRBJ2-1
TGTGCTAGTGGTGCAGGGTCCGCGCGGGATGAGCAGTTCTTC
CASGAGSARDEQFF
>-|-|TRBV15|TRBJ2-3
TGTGCCACCAGCAGAGATCTACAAGGGAGCACAGATACGCAGTATTTT
CATSRDLQGSTDTQYF
>TRBD1|-|TRBV3-1|TRBJ1-6
TGTGCCAGCAGCCAACCCGGACAGGGGGATTCACCCCTCCACTTT
CASSQPGQGDSPLHF
>-|few|TRBV10-3|TRBJ2-1
TGTGCCATCAGTGTTTTCGCCGGGCAGGGGTACAATGAGCAGTTCTTC
CAISVFAGQGYNEQFF
>-|many|TRBV4-1|TRBJ1-5
TGCGCCAGCAGCCAAGATCAAGGGATACGGGTTTTGCATCAGCCCCAGCATTTT
CASSQDQGIRVLHQPQHF
>-|-|TRBV27|TRBJ2-7
TGTGCCAGCAGTCCCTCAGGGACACGGCGCTACGAGCAGTACTTC
CASSPSGTRRYEQYF
>-|-|TRBV6-2/TRBV6-3|TRBJ1-4
TGTGCCAGCAGACGCGGTGATGTTCGTGGCAATGAAAAACTGTTTTTT
CASRRGDVRGNEKLFF
>-|-|TRBV5-5|TRBJ2-7
TGTGCCAGCAGCGTGGACAGTCCTTACGAGCAGTACTTC
CASSVDSPYEQYF
>-|-|TRBV7-3|TRBJ1-1
TGTGCCAGCAGCCGCCAGGGAACGGGGACTGAAGCTTTCTTT
CASSRQGTGTEAFF
>-|-|TRBV9|TRBJ1-5
TGTGCCAGCAGCGCCGGAGTTTATCAGCCCCAGCATTTT
CASSAGVYQPQHF
>-|-|TRBV3-1|TRBJ2-1
TGTGCCAGCAGCCAAGATCCGCGGGCCCCGAATGAGCAGTTCTTC
CASSQDPRAPNEQFF
>-|-|TRBV28|TRBJ1-5
TGTGCCAGCAGTTTAGGCAGGGAAAGCCAGCCCCAGCATTTT
CASSLGRESQPQHF
>-|many|TRBV5-5|TRBJ2-1
TGTGCCAGCTACTTTGGGTATGAGCAGTTCTTC
CASYFGYEQFF
>TRBD2|few|TRBV7-9|TRBJ2-1
TGTGCCAGCAGCCTCCCCTCTACTCGCGGGAGGGCCCAGGAGCAGTTCTTC
CASSLPSTRGRAQEQFF
>-|few|TRBV7-2|TRBJ2-3
TGTGCCAGCACCACCGGCTTGGACACAGATACGCAGTATTTT
CASTTGLDTDTQYF
>TRBD2|few|TRBV20-1|TRBJ2-1
TGCAGTGCTAGCCGTCTCTCGGCTAGCGGAAATGAGCAGTTCTTC
CSASRLSASGNEQFF
>TRBD2|few|TRBV6-6|TRBJ2-1
TGTGCCAGCGAATTAGCGGGATCCTACAATGAGCAGTTCTTC
CASELAGSYNEQFF
>TRBD2|-|TRBV2|TRBJ2-7
TGTGCCAGCAGCGTCAGGACTAGCGGGGGTTCCCGCGGATACAATGAGCAGTACTTC
CASSVRTSGGSRGYNEQYF
>-|once|TRBV11-2|TRBJ2-1
TGTGCCAGCAGCTTAGACCTCCTATACAATGAGCAGTTCTTC
CASSLDLLYNEQFF
>TRBD2|-|TRBV20-1|TRBJ2-1
TGCAGTGCTAGAGTACTAACGACTAGCGGGGGGGTTTACAATGAGCAGTTCTTC
CSARVLTTSGGVYNEQFF
>-|once|TRBV28|TRBJ1-2
TGTGCCAGCGGCGACGGGCCAACCGCGGACTATGGCTACACCTTC
CASGDGPTADYGYTF
>-|-|TRBV27|TRBJ1-1
TGTGCCAGCAGTGTGGCGCAGAGAGGTGAAGCTTTCTTT
CASSVAQRGEAFF
>TRBD2|many|TRBV29-1|TRBJ2-7
TGCAGCGTTGTAGGGATCGGCACTAGCGGGCGATACTACGAGCAGTACTTC
CSVVGIGTSGRYYEQYF
>-|-|TRBV7-2|TRBJ2-1
TGTGCCAGCAGCTTTCAGGGTTACGAGCAGTTCTTC
CASSFQGYEQFF
>TRBD2|-|TRBV5-1|TRBJ2-5
TGCGCCAGCATCCGCAACGGACTAGCGGAAGAGACCCAGTACTTC
CASIRNGLAEETQYF
>-|many|TRBV29-1|TRBJ2-7
TGCAGCGTCGACGGGGGGACAGGATCCTACGAGCAGTACTTC
CSVDGGTGSYEQYF
>-|many|TRBV6-6|TRBJ1-6
TGTGCCAGCAGTTACCCAACCCCCAGGGGTAGTAATTCACCCCTCCACTTT
CASSYPTPRGSNSPLHF
>-|-|TRBV5-4|TRBJ2-5
TGTGCCAGCAGACGAGAATTTGGGGAAGAGACCCAGTACTTC
CASRREFGEETQYF
>-|-|TRBV5-1|TRBJ1-6
TGCGCCAGCAGCGACCGGGCAAGTTCAGAATCACCCCTCCACTTT
CASSDRASSESPLHF
>TRBD2|-|TRBV7-2|TRBJ2-7
TGTGCCAGCAGCCGACAAGCCGGGGGGAGTGCCTACGAGCAGTACTTC
CASSRQAGGSAYEQYF
>TRBD1|many|TRBV29-1|TRBJ2-1
TGCAGCGGAGACCGGGACAGGGGATCCTATGAGCAGTTCTTC
CSGDRDRGSYEQFF
>-|-|TRBV29-1|TRBJ2-3
TGCAGCTCAAACACAGATACGCAGTATTTT
CSSNTDTQYF
>-|few|TRBV15|TRBJ2-5
TGTGCCACCAGCAGTAACGCTGCCTTCCAAGAGACCCAGTACTTC
CATSSNAAFQETQYF
>-|few|TRBV28|TRBJ1-2
TGTGCCAGCGGGGAGTCTAGGATCTATGGCTACACCTTC
CASGESRIYGYTF
>-|-|TRBV20-1|TRBJ2-7
TGCAGTGCTAGAGATGGGACCACCCTGGAGCAGTACTTC
CSARDGTTLEQYF